The 19 T cell receptor beta chains reported below all come from one sample, sequenced in a study of blood T cells in healthy people across ages. Next came a second PCR, run for about 7 to 12 cycles, which used a sample-barcoded 5' primer along with a J-beta primer mix. In TCRdb, the 5' RACE reads were re-called with MiXCR into one record per CDR3 protein. This sample yields a few hundred thousand distinct CDR3 sequences, of which about half are seen a single time; about 54% belongs to the top ten. The specimen sequenced was blood. The receptors here all came from a man between 60 and 70 years old in good health.

This sequence joins TRBV30 and TRBJ2-1; 10 bases map to TRBD2. Trimming took 8 bases from V and 8 from J; bases not matched to a gene: 15. Looked up from germline, CDR1 is GTSNPN and CDR2 is SVGIG (reference sequence). The CDR3 spans 15 residues. The CDR3 sequence is CARQAGASGSHEQFF. Written as DNA, the CDR3 is TGTGCCCGTCAAGCTGGGGCTAGCGGGAGTCATGAGCAGTTCTTC.

The V call is TRBV29-1, the J call TRBJ1-1; TRBD1 might be the D (5 bases). Trimming removed 7 bases from V and 2 bases from J, with 14 bases in between. This CDR3 is built from 13 residues. CDR1 and CDR2 from the germline V gene are SQVTM and ANQGSEA. The CDR3 sequence is CSALTATNTEAFF. The CDR3 DNA reads as TGCAGCGCGTTGACAGCTACTAACACTGAAGCTTTCTTT.

V gene TRBV4-2 combines with J gene TRBJ2-5; D is undetermined. The germline V gene has CDR1 LGHNA and CDR2 YNFKEQ. The CDR3 is 13 residues long. Trimming cost V 0 bases and J 5 bases, with 7 bases left between them. DNA for the CDR3: TGTGCCAGCAGCCAAGATAGCTCGGAGACCCAGTACTTC. As protein: CASSQDSSETQYF.

This clonotype was recorded a few times. CDR3 amino acids: CSAWTGDEKLFF. DNA for the CDR3: TGCAGCGCCTGGACAGGGGATGAAAAACTGTTTTTT. The rearrangement links TRBV29-1 to TRBJ1-4; TRBD1 matches at 9 bases. The CDR3 is 12 amino acids. J was trimmed by 6 bases and V by 7 bases; bases with no gene match: 3. Germline loops: CDR1 SQVTM, CDR2 ANQGSEA.

The V call is TRBV27, the J call TRBJ2-7, with 10 bases identical to TRBD2. Germline CDR1 and CDR2: MNHEY and SMNVEV (reference sequence). The V segment lost 7 bases and the J segment 1 base; nucleotides outside the gene matches: 1. The CDR3 covers 13 residues. CDR3 residues: CASKAGGSYEQYF. The DNA for the CDR3 is TGTGCCAGCAAAGCGGGAGGGTCCTACGAGCAGTACTTC.

The chain has TRBV5-5 and TRBJ2-1, with TRBD1 matching over 10 bases. Trimming at V came to 6 bases and at J to 9 bases, leaving 6 bases not matched to a gene. There are 13 residues in the CDR3. Germline CDR1 and CDR2: SGHKS and YYEKEE (reference sequence). In nucleotides, the CDR3 is TGTGCCAGCATCGGACAGGGGGGAGTTGAGCAGTTCTTC. Translating it yields CASIGQGGVEQFF.

This chain connects TRBV7-2 to TRBJ2-4; a weak D match, TRBD1 (5 bases). CDR1 and CDR2 from the germline V gene are SGHTA and FQGNSA. The germline V and J ends were trimmed by 4 bases and 6 bases, with 13 bases remaining between them. The CDR3 consists of 14 residues. The CDR3 region has the DNA TGTGCCAGCAGCTCAGGACGGACATCAAACATTCAGTACTTC. It encodes CASSSGRTSNIQYF.

This clonotype has at least ten counts. The chain is built from TRBV5-5 and TRBJ2-5; possible D gene TRBD2, 5 bases. The V and J ends lost 3 bases and 5 bases respectively, with 20 bases between them. The CDR3 loop spans 16 amino acids. The V gene's germline CDR1 is SGHKS and CDR2 YYEKEE (reference sequence). The CDR3: CASSSPGRTPGETQYF. CDR3 DNA sequence: TGTGCCAGCAGCTCACCCGGCAGGACCCCGGGGGAGACCCAGTACTTC. Together with reference TRBV5-5 and TRBJ2-5, the CDR3 gives the full variable domain: DAGVTQSPTHLIKTRGQQVTLRCSPISGHKSVSWYQQVLGQGPQFIFQYYEKEERGRGNFPDRFSARQFPNYSSELNVNALLLGDSALYLCASSSPGRTPGETQYFGPGTRLLVL.

The chain joins TRBV29-1 to TRBJ2-5; 8 bases are shared with TRBD1. The CDR3 is 11 residues long. Trimming took 5 bases from V and 13 from J; bases not matched to a gene: 9. CDR1 is SQVTM and CDR2 is ANQGSEA in the germline V gene. DNA for the CDR3: TGCAGCGTTCATCAGGGGGCGGTTCCGTACTTC. Amino acid sequence: CSVHQGAVPYF.

The chain couples TRBV5-6 to TRBJ2-7; 7 nucleotides match TRBD1. Germline V gives CDR1 SGHDT, CDR2 YYEEEE. Trimming took 4 bases from V and 2 from J; bases not matched to a gene: 9. This CDR3 contains 15 residues. The CDR3 here is CASSIGTASAYEQYF. The CDR3 coding sequence is TGTGCCAGCAGCATCGGGACAGCCAGCGCCTACGAGCAGTACTTC.

This rearrangement joins TRBV14 to TRBJ1-2; TRBD1 agrees at 7 bases. The CDR3 has 15 residues. Trimming at V came to 4 bases and at J to 2 bases, leaving 7 bases not matched to a gene. The V gene's germline CDR1 is SGHDN and CDR2 FVKESK. This CDR3 is CASSPPGQVNYGYTF. The CDR3 DNA follows: TGTGCCAGCAGCCCCCCCGGACAGGTCAACTATGGCTACACCTTC.

This clonotype has a handful of counts. The chain links TRBV29-1 to TRBJ2-3, with 8 nucleotides matching TRBD2. CDR3 length: 14 amino acids. V shed 4 bases, J shed 6 bases, and the junction held 9 bases outside the gene matches. The germline V gene encodes CDR1 SQVTM and CDR2 ANQGSEA. The CDR3 region has the DNA TGCAGCGTTGGTAAAGCGGGAGTGGTCGATACGCAGTATTTT. This gives the protein CSVGKAGVVDTQYF.

As DNA, the CDR3 is TGTGCCAGCAGCTCGGGACTAGCGGGCCAAGAGACCCAGTACTTC. Protein: CASSSGLAGQETQYF. The chain employs TRBV7-2 and TRBJ2-5; 12 bases line up with TRBD2. The trim removed 4 bases at V and 1 base at J, leaving 1 base unmatched. Per the germline V gene, CDR1 is SGHTA and CDR2 is FQGNSA. This CDR3 is 15 amino acids long.

The chain couples TRBV20-1 to TRBJ2-7; TRBD1 matches 7 bases. The CDR3 length is 14 residues. V lost 0 bases to trimming and J lost 3 bases; unmatched junction nucleotides: 5. In germline, CDR1 is DFQATT, CDR2 SNEGSKA (reference sequence). The CDR3 reads CSARDSGQLYEQYF. The CDR3 DNA reads as TGCAGTGCTAGAGATTCGGGACAGCTCTACGAGCAGTACTTC.

There are a few counts of this clonotype. This chain joins TRBV20-1 and TRBJ2-1; 7 bases map to TRBD1. Germline loops: CDR1 DFQATT, CDR2 SNEGSKA (reference sequence). With 7 bases clipped from V and 8 bases from J, the junction kept 8 bases outside the gene matches. This CDR3 region has 12 residues. CDR3 region: CSVTGVGYEQFF. The CDR3 DNA sequence: TGCAGTGTCACAGGGGTAGGCTATGAGCAGTTCTTC.

This clonotype was seen a handful of times. V usage is TRBV28 and J usage is TRBJ1-2; D is undetermined. Per germline, CDR1 MDHEN and CDR2 SYDVKM. The CDR3 has 13 residues. V lost 4 bases to trimming and J lost 8 bases, with 14 bases between them. The CDR3 here is CASSSSPRGGYTF. CDR3 sequence (DNA): TGTGCCAGCAGTTCTTCACCCAGAGGGGGCTACACCTTC.

CDR3 sequence (DNA): TGTGCCAGCAGCCAACGCCAGGGTGTCGATGGCTACACCTTC. As protein: CASSQRQGVDGYTF. The chain employs TRBV3-1 and TRBJ1-2, with a possible D match to TRBD1 (5 bases). The V end lost 2 bases, the J end lost 6 bases, and 13 bases lay between the germline ends. Looked up from germline, CDR1 is LGHDT and CDR2 is YNNKEL (reference sequence). The CDR3 spans 14 residues.

The sample holds one count of this clonotype. Being one base from a much bigger clone, this may be a read error. The chain combines TRBV2 with TRBJ1-2; tentatively, D is TRBD1 (5 bases). This CDR3 has 15 amino acids. CDR1 is SNHLY and CDR2 is FYNNEI in the germline V gene. The CDR3 DNA sequence: TGTGCCGGCAGTGGGGAGGCTGCGCGGGGGTATGGCTACACCTTC. Residues: CAGSGEAARGYGYTF.

The chain couples TRBV12-3 or TRBV12-4 to TRBJ2-4; TRBD2 matches 9 bases. The assigned J gene may be wrong: the sequence end matches TRBJ2-5 better. This CDR3 region has 15 residues. The CDR3 spells CASGGASGVRETQYF. The CDR3 coding sequence is TGTGCCAGCGGAGGAGCTAGCGGGGTTAGAGAGACCCAGTACTTC.